This entry lists 14 T cell receptor beta chains sequenced from one sample in a study of cytomegalovirus exposure and HLA in healthy donors. Use of 60 Vbeta and 13 Jbeta primers characterized the PCR. Clones were read by immunoSEQ multiplex PCR, and TCRdb kept only the in-frame ones, dropping some. This sample has about 130,000 clones, with 70% to 85% found just once. Specimen: PBMCs. The receptors were gathered from a boy younger than 18 in good health and CMV-seronegative.

This chain uses TRBV2 with TRBJ1-2, with 9 bases identical to TRBD1. With 6 bases clipped from V and 6 bases from J, the junction kept 8 bases outside the gene matches. This CDR3 spans 14 amino acids. CDR1 and CDR2 from the germline V gene are SNHLY and FYNNEI. CDR3 sequence: CASSDRGQGDGYTF. CDR3 in DNA: TGTGCCAGCAGCGACAGGGGACAGGGAGATGGCTACACCTTC. The complete variable domain, with remaining parts taken from reference TRBV2 and TRBJ1-2, reads EPEVTQTPSHQVTQMGQEVILRCVPISNHLYFYWYRQILGQKVEFLVSFYNNEISEKSEIFDDQFSVERPDGSNFTLKIRSTKLEDSAMYFCASSDRGQGDGYTFGSGTRLTVV.

This clone appeared a single time. The chain links TRBV5-4 to TRBJ1-1; D is ambiguous. V lost 2 bases, J lost 2 bases, and 10 bases lay in between. Germline CDR1 reads SGHNT; CDR2 reads YYREEE (reference sequence). This CDR3 has 14 amino acids. The DNA of the CDR3 is TGTGCCAGCAGCTTAAGTCAGTCTAACACTGAAGCTTTCTTT. As protein: CASSLSQSNTEAFF.

This clone occurred once. This rearrangement joins TRBV11-3 to TRBJ2-6, with D maybe TRBD1 (5 bases). Germline V lookup: CDR1 SGHNT, CDR2 YENEEA. The V end was cut by 5 bases, the J end by 0 bases, with 11 bases between. The CDR3 length is 16 residues. CDR3: CASSPTGYSGANVLTF. The CDR3 bases are TGTGCCAGCAGCCCAACAGGCTACTCTGGGGCCAACGTCCTGACTTTC.

The J gene is TRBJ2-7, the V gene TRBV5-1; TRBD1 aligns across 9 bases. J lost 4 bases, V lost 0 bases, and 5 bases had no gene match. The CDR3 runs 15 residues. In germline, CDR1 is SGHRS, CDR2 YFSETQ. As DNA, the CDR3 is TGCGCCAGCAGCTTGGGGGGGACAGGGTTTTACGAGCAGTACTTC. It yields the protein CASSLGGTGFYEQYF.

CDR3 loop: CASSLRQGGGYTF. The CDR3, as DNA: TGTGCCAGCAGCCTCCGACAGGGTGGCGGCTACACCTTC. The chain has TRBV5-6 and TRBJ1-2, with 7 bases identical to TRBD1. Germline V gives CDR1 SGHDT, CDR2 YYEEEE. This CDR3 region has 13 residues. The V gene end was trimmed by 4 bases and the J gene end by 8 bases; junction bases not matched to a gene: 8.

V and J are TRBV5-4 and TRBJ2-7, with 10 bases fitting TRBD1. The germline V gene encodes CDR1 SGHNT and CDR2 YYREEE (reference sequence). Trimming cost V 5 bases and J 2 bases; bases outside gene matches: 7. This CDR3 region has 15 residues. CDR3 in amino acids: CASSTGTGVPYEQYF. For the CDR3, the DNA is TGTGCCAGCAGTACCGGGACAGGGGTTCCCTACGAGCAGTACTTC. The full variable domain, in which reference TRBV5-4 and TRBJ2-7 provide the parts outside the CDR3, is ETGVTQSPTHLIKTRGQQVTLRCSSQSGHNTVSWYQQALGQGPQFIFQYYREEENGRGNFPPRFSGLQFPNYSSELNVNALELDDSALYLCASSTGTGVPYEQYFGPGTRLTVT.

As regards this clone: The DNA is left out, because the CDR3 cannot be placed on it with certainty; the CDR3 is given as TCRdb lists it. The gene calls are TRBV30 and TRBJ1-1. Germline CDR1 reads GTSNPN; CDR2 reads SVGIG (reference sequence). With termini counted, the CDR3 has 11 amino acids. The CDR3 loop reads CAFGPGTEAFF.

This chain connects TRBV7-8 to TRBJ1-3; the D is unclear. There are 14 residues in the CDR3. The germline gives CDR1 SGHVS, CDR2 FQNEAQ. The V gene lost 6 bases and the J gene lost 0 bases, with 9 bases spanning the gap. This CDR3 reads CASRKQNSGNTIYF. CDR3 DNA: TGTGCCAGCAGGAAACAGAACTCTGGAAACACCATATATTTT. Full variable domain (rest looked up from reference TRBV7-8 and TRBJ1-3): GAGVSQSPRYKVAKRGQDVALRCDPISGHVSLFWYQQALGQGPEFLTYFQNEAQLDKSGLPSDRFFAERPEGSVSTLKIQRTQQEDSAVYLCASRKQNSGNTIYFGEGSWLTVV.

For the CDR3, the DNA is TGCAGCGTTGAAGATCACCCGACAGGGGAGGAAGCTTTCTTT. This codes for CSVEDHPTGEEAFF. The chain links TRBV29-1 to TRBJ1-1, with 8 bases matching TRBD1. CDR1 SQVTM and CDR2 ANQGSEA come from the germline V gene. The V segment lost 0 bases and the J segment 8 bases; nucleotides outside the gene matches: 8. CDR3 size: 14 residues.

This sequence joins TRBV9 and TRBJ2-5; D may be TRBD2 (7 bases). V lost 4 bases and J 1 base, leaving 20 bases between the germline ends. The CDR3 runs 17 residues. CDR1 is SGDLS and CDR2 is YYNGEE in the germline V gene. The CDR3 region has the DNA TGTGCCAGCAGCCCCGGTCGTGTGGGAGGGGGCCAAGAGACCCAGTACTTC. This codes for CASSPGRVGGGQETQYF.

This chain joins TRBV5-4 and TRBJ2-1; the match to TRBD2 covers 8 bases. Losses at the gene ends were 0 bases for V and 4 bases for J; bases not matched to a gene: 9. The CDR3 has 17 residues. Germline CDR1 reads SGHNT; CDR2 reads YYREEE (reference sequence). In DNA form, the CDR3 reads TGTGCCAGCAGCTTGGCAGAGGGAGCGGGAGTATACAATGAGCAGTTCTTC. Protein product: CASSLAEGAGVYNEQFF.

CDR3 sequence: CSVEGAEAFF. The CDR3 DNA sequence: TGCAGCGTTGAGGGAGCTGAAGCTTTCTTT. The J gene is TRBJ1-1, the V gene TRBV29-1; the D is unclear. Trimming removed 3 bases from V and 6 bases from J, with 5 bases in between. CDR3 length equals 10 residues. Germline assignment: CDR1 SQVTM and CDR2 ANQGSEA.

The gene calls are TRBV6-4 and TRBJ2-6; TRBD1 matches 7 bases. This CDR3 region has 16 residues. Trimming removed 0 bases from V and 8 bases from J; junction bases left unmatched: 7. Germline-derived CDR1 and CDR2 are MRHNA and SNTAGT. The CDR3 DNA is TGTGCCAGCAGTGACTCTCCGACGACAGGGACCAACGTCCTGACTTTC. Translating gives CASSDSPTTGTNVLTF.

This clone was detected a few times. The V and J genes are TRBV13 and TRBJ2-2, with TRBD2 matching 7 bases. The CDR3 runs 15 residues. Germline V gene sequence: CDR1 PRHDT, CDR2 FYEKMQ (reference sequence). The trim removed 3 bases at V and 2 bases at J, leaving 3 bases unmatched. DNA for the CDR3: TGTGCCAGCAGCTTGGGGGGGATCAACACCGGGGAGCTGTTTTTT. Its protein is CASSLGGINTGELFF.